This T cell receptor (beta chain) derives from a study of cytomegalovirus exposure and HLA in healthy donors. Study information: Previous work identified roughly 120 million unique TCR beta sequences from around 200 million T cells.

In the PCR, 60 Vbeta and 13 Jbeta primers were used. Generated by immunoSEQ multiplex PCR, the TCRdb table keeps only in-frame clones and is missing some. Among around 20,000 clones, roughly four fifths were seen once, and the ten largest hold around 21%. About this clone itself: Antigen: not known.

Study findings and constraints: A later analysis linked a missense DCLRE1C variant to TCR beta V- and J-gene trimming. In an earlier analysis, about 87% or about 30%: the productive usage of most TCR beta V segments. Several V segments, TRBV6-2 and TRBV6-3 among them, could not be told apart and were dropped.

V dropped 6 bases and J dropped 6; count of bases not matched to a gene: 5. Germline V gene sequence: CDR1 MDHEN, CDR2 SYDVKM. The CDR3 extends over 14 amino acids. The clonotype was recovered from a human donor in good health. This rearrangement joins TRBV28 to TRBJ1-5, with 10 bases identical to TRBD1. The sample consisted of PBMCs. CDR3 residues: CASRRQGATQPQHF. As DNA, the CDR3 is TGTGCCAGCAGAAGACAGGGGGCGACTCAGCCCCAGCATTTT.